A selection of T cell receptor beta chains follows, all from one sample in a study of blood T cell repertoires in COVID-19. The protocol was immunoSEQ multiplex PCR, while the TCRdb copy is restricted to in-frame clones and leaves out a portion. Among 140,000 to 150,000 clones listed, about nine tenths were seen once. The sample comprised peripheral blood. The receptors here all came from a man aged 50 to 60 who had recovered from COVID-19. CDR3s include the opening cysteine and the closing phenylalanine or tryptophan. D genes are given only for firm matches. Part of the rows lack a size; the others show once, few, many or a class for expanded clones.

TRBV13	NA	TRBJ2-4	TRBD1	CASSLGYPGQGARNIQYF	TGTGCCAGCAGCTTAGGTTATCCGGGACAGGGGGCGCGGAACATTCAGTACTTC
TRBV5-6	NA	TRBJ1-2	TRBD1	CASSPDRGGYGYTF	TGTGCCAGCAGCCCCGACAGGGGCGGGTATGGCTACACCTTC
TRBV18	NA	TRBJ1-5	NA	CASSPGQANQPQHF	TGTGCCAGCTCACCAGGGCAAGCCAATCAGCCCCAGCATTTT
TRBV19	NA	TRBJ2-1	NA	CASSIDLSGVRYNEQFF	TGTGCCAGTAGTATAGATCTGTCGGGGGTTCGCTACAATGAGCAGTTCTTC
TRBV5-1	NA	TRBJ2-2	NA	CASSRSGGANTGELFF	TGCGCCAGCAGCCGGTCTGGGGGCGCGAACACCGGGGAGCTGTTTTTT
TRBV11-3	NA	TRBJ1-1	NA	CASSLDSDTEAFF	TGTGCCAGCAGCTTAGATTCCGACACTGAAGCTTTCTTT
TRBV12-5	few	TRBJ1-2	NA	CASGLAKKGRDGYTF	TGTGCTAGTGGTTTGGCCAAGAAGGGGCGAGATGGCTACACCTTC
TRBV5-1	NA	TRBJ2-7	TRBD1	CASSSDRGGHEQYF	TGCGCCAGCAGCTCGGACAGGGGTGGCCACGAGCAGTACTTC
TRBV19	NA	TRBJ1-5	NA	CASSETGGNQPQHF	TGTGCCAGTTCGGAGACAGGAGGCAATCAGCCCCAGCATTTT
TRBV5-4	few	TRBJ1-6	NA	CASSFGVFPLHF	TGTGCCAGCAGCTTCGGGGTTTTCCCCCTCCACTTT
TRBV11-2	NA	TRBJ1-2	NA	CASSLSSGEGWGYGYTF	TGTGCCAGCAGTTTGAGCAGTGGGGAGGGTTGGGGCTATGGCTACACCTTC
TRBV27	NA	TRBJ2-5	TRBD2	CASSPFPFSGGSQETQYF	TGTGCCAGCAGCCCCTTTCCCTTTAGCGGGGGCTCGCAAGAGACCCAGTACTTC
TRBV9	once	TRBJ2-3	TRBD2	CASSLTSGGHSSTDTQYF	TGTGCCAGCAGCTTGACTAGCGGGGGGCACTCTAGCACAGATACGCAGTATTTT
TRBV9	NA	TRBJ1-1	NA	CASSARTDTEAFF	TGTGCCAGCAGCGCCCGGACAGACACTGAAGCTTTCTTT
TRBV4-1	NA	TRBJ2-3	TRBD2	CASSQDNIGTVLAGGRTDTQYF	TGCGCCAGCAGCCAAGATAATATTGGTACGGTTCTAGCGGGGGGGCGGACAGATACGCAGTATTTT
TRBV27	once	TRBJ1-4	NA	CASNRGGGNEKLFF	TGTGCCAGCAACCGCGGGGGGGGTAATGAAAAACTGTTTTTT
TRBV20-1	NA	TRBJ1-1	NA	CSARMGQRAFF	TGCAGTGCTAGAATGGGTCAGCGGGCTTTCTTT